This TCR beta chain stems from a study of PD-1 blockade in classical Hodgkin lymphoma (dated by TCRdb to the early 2020s). Regarding the complete study: Nivolumab dosing was 3 mg/kg intravenously every 2 weeks, continuing until either disease progression or unacceptable toxicity. The study used CyTOF and TCR beta sequencing to define a peripheral blood immune signature of response to PD-1 blockade in classical Hodgkin lymphoma. On the study overall, not on this receptor specifically: A significant rise by C4D1 was seen in CD4+ but not CD8+ TCR diversity (p=0.0027 vs p=0.16), with the rise being most apparent in complete responders (p=0.02). Baseline TCR diversity was reported to be lower in newly diagnosed patients than in healthy donors, and even lower in relapsed/refractory patients. Among trial patients, those achieving complete response had baseline diversity similar to that of newly diagnosed patients, while diversity was significantly lower in partial responders and progressors. Lower diversity was observed in patients in whom nivolumab was started less than 1 year after ASCT, and these patients were excluded from later analyses so that confounding by immune reconstitution would be avoided. The study was limited to a single clinical trial cohort, and causes of repertoire differences, possibly disease activity or prior therapy, remained undefined.

Reading the label with the study, this specimen's time point is: cycle 2 day 1 (C2D1) of nivolumab. Every trial patient had relapsed after autologous stem cell transplantation, and cohorts A, B and C differed in prior brentuximab vedotin exposure. The trial cohort comprised some 60 patients with relapsed/refractory classical Hodgkin lymphoma whose best overall responses were complete response, partial response or progressive disease. Trial patients were treated with single-agent nivolumab in the multi-cohort phase II CheckMate 205 trial. An independent review committee assessed best overall response by applying the 2007 International Working Group response criteria. PBMCs from the trial were collected at three points: immediately before nivolumab initiation (C1D1), and during therapy at cycle 2 day 1 and cycle 4 day 1. After peripheral blood was drawn into 8 mL Vacutainer Cell Preparation Tubes, PBMCs were isolated by centrifugation and then cryopreserved.

Genomic DNA was extracted with the Qiagen DNeasy kit from unsorted PBMCs and from negatively selected CD4+ and CD8+ fractions. Amplification of TCR beta CDR3 regions was done by immunoSEQ multiplex PCR with primers that anneal to V and J segments. Amplification bias was minimized using a synthetic immune receptor repertoire, and residual bias was removed computationally after sequencing. Concerning the study's data processing: Repertoire diversity was quantified as the Shannon entropy index using custom Python scripts. Unsorted, CD4+ and CD8+ repertoires were analyzed separately, except for combined analyses in which CD4+ and CD8+ sequences were merged in silico. A clone counted as expanded when the clone's frequency after treatment rose at least 2-fold relative to C1D1, and clones undetected at baseline were given a pseudocount of 0.5. Singleton clones were defined as clones with 0 or 1 copy at C1D1, and non-singleton clones were defined as clones with 2 or more copies. By matching protein sequences in sorted samples from the same patient, clones expanded in unsorted samples were annotated as CD4+, CD8+ or unknown. Wilcoxon tests on paired samples were used to test changes in diversity from C1D1 to C4D1. Held by TCRdb, this immuneACCESS table contains in-frame sequences only and omits some clones. Under half of the omission traces to an unresolved V gene where checked; the cause of the rest is unknown. The DNA gave D and trimming, while V, J and clone size come from that table. This sample lists around 20,000 clones; 80% to 90% were detected once. The ten largest clones take up approximately 14% of the sample.

Spanning cysteine to phenylalanine, the CDR3 consists of 16 amino acids. Here the CDR3 DNA is all that survives: 48 bases in frame from base 1. V and J are trimmed by 0 bases and 3 bases, and the gene matches miss 4 bases of the junction. According to the germline V gene, CDR1 reads SGDLS and CDR2 reads YYNGEE. On this clone itself: Its antigen remains unidentified. Per-nucleotide qualities are absent, and no much larger clonotype sits a single base away.

The chain joins TRBV9 to TRBJ1-1, and 11 junctional nucleotides match TRBD1. This clonotype originated in a human donor with classical Hodgkin lymphoma. Here the sequenced sample was peripheral blood mononuclear cells (PBMCs), taken before the second cycle of nivolumab. CDR3 protein: CASSVEGTGGYTEAFF. The nucleotide sequence is given as TGTGCCAGCAGCGTAGAGGGGACAGGGGGTTACACTGAAGCTTTCTTT.